A selection of T cell receptor beta chains follows, all from one sample in a study of shared clonotypes between healthy human individuals. Libraries were prepared by immunoSEQ multiplex PCR; TCRdb keeps only in-frame clonotypes and omits some of them. The data show some 380,000 clones, about 96% seen once. The sequencing sample was made of memory CD8+ T cells sorted from blood. The receptor source for this set is a man younger than 45 in good health. CDR3s include the opening cysteine and the closing phenylalanine or tryptophan.

v_call: TRBV5-5
cdr3_length: 15
cdr3_aa: CASSLIEIGYNEQFF

v_call: TRBV7-2
cdr3_length: 15
cdr3_aa: CASSLTRSANYEQYF

v_call: TRBV27
cdr3_length: 15
cdr3_aa: CASSPLVSGENIQYF

v_call: TRBV30
cdr3_length: 15
cdr3_aa: CAWSKLGAGYSPLHF

v_call: TRBV5-1
cdr3_length: 13
cdr3_aa: CASGTGAKNIQYF

v_call: TRBV9
cdr3_length: 13
cdr3_aa: CASSATTGVEQYF

v_call: TRBV27
cdr3_length: 13
cdr3_aa: CASSLSSGNTIYF

v_call: TRBV7-9
cdr3_length: 13
cdr3_aa: CASSRAGADTQYF

v_call: TRBV5-1
cdr3_length: 14
cdr3_aa: CASSLGGRGETQYF

v_call: TRBV5-4
cdr3_length: 15
cdr3_aa: CASSLGQISYNEQFF

v_call: TRBV30
cdr3_length: 15
cdr3_aa: CAWSGRDPSNQPQHF

v_call: TRBV7-9
cdr3_length: 15
cdr3_aa: CASNLGGGASTEAFF

v_call: TRBV2
cdr3_length: 14
cdr3_aa: CASSFDRGWEKLFF

v_call: TRBV19
cdr3_length: 13
cdr3_aa: CASSRVFQETQYF

v_call: TRBV6-1
cdr3_length: 15
cdr3_aa: CASSEINRVTDTQYF

v_call: TRBV19
cdr3_length: 14
cdr3_aa: CASSRDRGHTEAFF

v_call: TRBV7-9
cdr3_length: 13
cdr3_aa: CASSLSSGNTIYF

v_call: TRBV19
cdr3_length: 16
cdr3_aa: CASSTGTGGFYQPQHF

v_call: TRBV2
cdr3_length: 13
cdr3_aa: CASRDRGQETQYF

v_call: TRBV11-2
cdr3_length: 15
cdr3_aa: CASSLLRLVLSEQYF

v_call: TRBV20-1
cdr3_length: 11
cdr3_aa: CSAPRGGTQYF

v_call: TRBV27
cdr3_length: 15
cdr3_aa: CASSPEGQGFYEQYF

v_call: TRBV28
cdr3_length: 12
cdr3_aa: CASRQQGYEQYF

v_call: TRBV7-9
cdr3_length: 12
cdr3_aa: CASSSDSPEAFF

v_call: TRBV30
cdr3_length: 13
cdr3_aa: CAWSVRRNQPQHF

v_call: TRBV10-3
cdr3_length: 13
cdr3_aa: CAISEGGQETQYF

v_call: TRBV27
cdr3_length: 13
cdr3_aa: CASGTANTDTQYF

v_call: TRBV5-5
cdr3_length: 15
cdr3_aa: CASSFILGAGEKLFF

v_call: TRBV12-5
cdr3_length: 14
cdr3_aa: CASGTDYSYNEQFF

v_call: TRBV14
cdr3_length: 12
cdr3_aa: CASSQSPYEQYF

v_call: TRBV5-1
cdr3_length: 11
cdr3_aa: CASSNGPEQYF

v_call: TRBV27
cdr3_length: 16
cdr3_aa: CASSLASGAQGKEQYF

v_call: TRBV28
cdr3_length: 11
cdr3_aa: CASSNTDTQYF

v_call: TRBV28
cdr3_length: 15
cdr3_aa: CASSPTGGANQPQHF

v_call: TRBV10-3
cdr3_length: 14
cdr3_aa: CAITAGTSSYEQYF

v_call: TRBV6-5
cdr3_length: 16
cdr3_aa: CASSSDFSSIAGAQYF

v_call: TRBV5-6
cdr3_length: 18
cdr3_aa: CASSYRASGRRDLGEQFF

v_call: TRBV28
cdr3_length: 15
cdr3_aa: CASRLLRGGPLEQYF

v_call: TRBV28
cdr3_length: 17
cdr3_aa: CASSFESTGVGNQPQHF

v_call: TRBV12-2
cdr3_length: 16
cdr3_aa: CASRARGPTNTGELFF

v_call: TRBV7-9
cdr3_length: 16
cdr3_aa: CASSLGGAGQGLKQYF

v_call: TRBV28
cdr3_length: 12
cdr3_aa: CASSLMGTGYTF

v_call: TRBV19
cdr3_length: 13
cdr3_aa: CASSLVWDYGYTF

v_call: TRBV7-2
cdr3_length: 13
cdr3_aa: CASSLDRGDEQFF

v_call: TRBV4-2
cdr3_length: 18
cdr3_aa: CASSQELPRSSGPAEQYF

v_call: TRBV5-6
cdr3_length: 14
cdr3_aa: CASSIGQGAYEQYF

v_call: TRBV4-2
cdr3_length: 18
cdr3_aa: CASSQVWLSRLAGDEQYF

v_call: TRBV28
cdr3_length: 15
cdr3_aa: CASSFGGRVTYGYTF

v_call: TRBV4-2
cdr3_length: 13
cdr3_aa: CASSQQGTDTQYF

v_call: TRBV7-9
cdr3_length: 15
cdr3_aa: CASSFRSFRGNEQFF